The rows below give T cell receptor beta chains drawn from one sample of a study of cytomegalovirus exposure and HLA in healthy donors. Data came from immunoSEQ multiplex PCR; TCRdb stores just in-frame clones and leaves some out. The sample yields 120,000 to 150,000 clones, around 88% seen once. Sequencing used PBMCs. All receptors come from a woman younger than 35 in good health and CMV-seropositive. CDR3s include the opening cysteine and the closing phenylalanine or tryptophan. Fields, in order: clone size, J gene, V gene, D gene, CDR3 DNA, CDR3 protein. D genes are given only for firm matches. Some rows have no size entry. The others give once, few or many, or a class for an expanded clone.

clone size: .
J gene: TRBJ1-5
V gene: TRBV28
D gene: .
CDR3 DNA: TGTGCCAGCGGGGTGTGGGGGAGGGAACAGCCCCAGCATTTT
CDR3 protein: CASGVWGREQPQHF

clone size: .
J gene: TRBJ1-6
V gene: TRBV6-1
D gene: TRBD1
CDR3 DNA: TGTGCCAACCCCTACAGGGGGTTGAATTCACCCCTCCACTTT
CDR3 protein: CANPYRGLNSPLHF

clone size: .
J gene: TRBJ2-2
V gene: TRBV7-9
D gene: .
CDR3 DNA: TGTGCCAGCAGCTTAAGCGGAAACACCGGGGAGCTGTTTTTT
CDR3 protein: CASSLSGNTGELFF

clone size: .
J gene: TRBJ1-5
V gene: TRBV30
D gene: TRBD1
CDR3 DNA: TGTGCCTGGAGTGTAGGGACAGATCAGCCCCAGCATTTT
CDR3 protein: CAWSVGTDQPQHF

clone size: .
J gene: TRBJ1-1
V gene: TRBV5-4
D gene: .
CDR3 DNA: TGTGCCAGCACCGCACTTCAAACCACTGAAGCTTTCTTT
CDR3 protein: CASTALQTTEAFF

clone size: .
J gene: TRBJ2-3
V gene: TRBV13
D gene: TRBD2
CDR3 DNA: TGTGCCAGCAGCTTAGGAGTTAAGCGGGAGTGGCCAGATACGCAGTATTTT
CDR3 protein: CASSLGVKREWPDTQYF

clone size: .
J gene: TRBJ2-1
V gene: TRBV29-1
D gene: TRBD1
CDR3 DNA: TGCAGCGTTGGGACAGGTTTGGATGAGCAGTTCTTC
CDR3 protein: CSVGTGLDEQFF

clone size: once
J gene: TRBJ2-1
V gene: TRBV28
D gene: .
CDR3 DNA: TGTGCCAGCAGTTTATTAGATCTCGTTGAGCAGTTCTTC
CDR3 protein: CASSLLDLVEQFF

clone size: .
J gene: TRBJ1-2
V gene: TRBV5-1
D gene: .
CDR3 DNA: TGCGCCAGCGATCGGGAAGGGGGCTATGGCTACACCTTC
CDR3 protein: CASDREGGYGYTF

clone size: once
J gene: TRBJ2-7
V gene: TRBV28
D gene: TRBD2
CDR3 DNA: TGTGCCAGCAGTATAGCGGGAGGGCCCAACGAGCAGTACTTC
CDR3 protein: CASSIAGGPNEQYF

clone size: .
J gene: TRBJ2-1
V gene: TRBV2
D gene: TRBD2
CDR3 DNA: TGTGCCAGCAGCGGACTAGCGGGAGGGTCCAATGAGCAGTTCTTC
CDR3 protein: CASSGLAGGSNEQFF

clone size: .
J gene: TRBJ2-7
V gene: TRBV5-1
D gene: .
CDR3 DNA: TGCGCCAGCAGCTTGGGACAGGCGATGGAGCAGTACTTC
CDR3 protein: CASSLGQAMEQYF

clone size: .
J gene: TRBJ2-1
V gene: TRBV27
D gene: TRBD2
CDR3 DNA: TGTGCCAGCAGCCGACTAGCGGGAAGCGTGTATGAGCAGTTCTTC
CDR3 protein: CASSRLAGSVYEQFF

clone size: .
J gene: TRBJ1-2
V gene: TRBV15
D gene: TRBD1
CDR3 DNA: TGTGCCACCAGCAGAGAAGGGACAGGGGACTATGGCTACACCTTC
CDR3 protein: CATSREGTGDYGYTF

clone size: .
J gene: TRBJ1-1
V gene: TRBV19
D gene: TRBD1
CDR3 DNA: TGTGCCAGTGCGACAGGGTTCACTGAAGCTTTCTTT
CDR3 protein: CASATGFTEAFF

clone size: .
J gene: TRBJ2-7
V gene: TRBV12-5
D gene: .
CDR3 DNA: TGTGCTAGTGGTTTCCGCAGGGGGGACCGCGAGCAGTACTTC
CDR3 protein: CASGFRRGDREQYF

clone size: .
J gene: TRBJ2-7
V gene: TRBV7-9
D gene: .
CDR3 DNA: TGTGCCAGCAGCTTCGACCCGGGGGTTTCCTACGAGCAGTACTTC
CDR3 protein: CASSFDPGVSYEQYF

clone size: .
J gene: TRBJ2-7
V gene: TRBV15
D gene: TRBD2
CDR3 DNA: TGTGCCACCAGCAGGACTAGCGGGGGGCATCAATCCTACGAGCAGTACTTC
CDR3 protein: CATSRTSGGHQSYEQYF